Below, 22 T cell receptor beta chains from the same sample are listed, as sequenced in a study of cytomegalovirus exposure and HLA in healthy donors. The PCR ran on 60 Vbeta and 13 Jbeta primers. TCRdb's table, derived via immunoSEQ multiplex PCR, lists solely in-frame clones and lacks some. In the table there are about 200,000 clones, roughly 80% of which are singletons. Specimen: PBMCs. The receptors come from a woman between 25 and 40 years old in good health and CMV-seropositive.

The chain recombines TRBV19 with TRBJ1-5; 9 bases fit TRBD1. The J segment lost 2 bases and the V segment lost 3 bases, leaving 2 bases of the junction unmatched. The germline CDR1 and CDR2 sequences are LNHDA and SQIVND (reference sequence). This CDR3 spans 15 amino acids. For the CDR3, the DNA is TGTGCCAGTAGTATGGACAGGGGAGGCAATCAGCCCCAGCATTTT. Its protein is CASSMDRGGNQPQHF.

This sequence joins TRBV19 and TRBJ2-2; a possible D gene is TRBD2 (6 bases). With 2 bases removed from V and 3 bases from J, the gap between germline ends came to 10 bases. The CDR3 extends over 15 amino acids. CDR1 is LNHDA, CDR2 SQIVND, per germline (reference sequence). This CDR3 is CASSIPGVHTGELFF. The DNA for the CDR3 is TGTGCCAGTAGTATACCGGGAGTCCACACCGGGGAGCTGTTTTTT.

V is TRBV30 and J is TRBJ1-6, with D unresolved. The V gene lost 0 bases and the J gene lost 2 bases, with 11 bases spanning the gap. Germline assignment: CDR1 GTSNPN and CDR2 SVGIG (reference sequence). This CDR3 contains 16 residues. The CDR3 here is CAWSVLRTAYNSPLHF. As DNA, the CDR3 is TGTGCCTGGAGTGTCCTTCGCACTGCCTATAATTCACCCCTCCACTTT.

V usage is TRBV7-8 and J usage is TRBJ1-1, with TRBD1 as a possible D gene (5 bases). Trimming removed 5 bases at V and 0 bases at J, with 13 bases between. The CDR3 sequence is 15 residues long. Germline assignment: CDR1 SGHVS and CDR2 FQNEAQ. The CDR3 spells CASSRRQSMNTEAFF. The CDR3 DNA reads TGTGCCAGCAGCCGGAGACAGAGCATGAACACTGAAGCTTTCTTT.

The J gene is TRBJ2-5, the V gene TRBV9; no reliable D call. Per germline, CDR1 SGDLS and CDR2 YYNGEE. Trimming shortened V by 4 bases and J by 5 bases, and 9 bases separated the two germline ends. This CDR3 comprises 12 residues. For the CDR3, the DNA is TGTGCCAGCAGCTTAGATCTCGAGACCCAGTACTTC. Protein: CASSLDLETQYF.

V and J are TRBV4-1 and TRBJ2-5; TRBD2 agrees at 7 bases. Germline V gene lookup returns CDR1 MGHRA and CDR2 YSYEKL. Germline trimming cut 1 base from V and 5 bases from J; bases unmatched to any gene: 7. The CDR3 runs to 15 residues. The chain's CDR3 is CASSQGGGSRETQYF. DNA for the CDR3: TGCGCCAGCAGCCAAGGTGGCGGGAGCCGGGAGACCCAGTACTTC.

J is TRBJ2-5 and V is TRBV4-2; TRBD2 matches 8 bases. V lost 5 bases to trimming and J lost 2 bases; unmatched junction nucleotides: 10. The CDR3 is 16 amino acids. Germline values: CDR1 LGHNA, CDR2 YNFKEQ. CDR3 sequence (DNA): TGTGCCAGCAGCTCCGGGGGGGTGGCGCGGCAAGAGACCCAGTACTTC. It translates to CASSSGGVARQETQYF.

This clone showed up just a few times. This chain connects TRBV4-1 to TRBJ2-2; D call uncertain. The CDR3 loop spans 12 amino acids. V was shortened by 4 bases and J by 7 bases, with 7 bases between the two germline ends. The germline V gene has CDR1 MGHRA and CDR2 YSYEKL. The DNA for the CDR3 is TGCGCCAGCAGCCCCCCCTACGGGGAGCTGTTTTTT. It codes for CASSPPYGELFF.

The V call is TRBV11-1, the J call TRBJ2-6; maybe TRBD1 (5 bases). Trimming shortened V by 1 base and J by 0 bases, and 7 bases separated the two germline ends. The CDR3 is 16 residues long. Germline CDR1 SGHAT, CDR2 FQDESV (reference sequence). The CDR3 sequence: CASSLGQTSGANVLTF. CDR3 coding DNA: TGTGCCAGCAGCTTAGGACAGACCTCTGGGGCCAACGTCCTGACTTTC.

The CDR3 loop reads CASSVTGTGVMETQYF. In DNA form, the CDR3 reads TGCGCCAGCAGCGTAACCGGGACAGGGGTAATGGAGACCCAGTACTTC. This chain links TRBV5-1 with TRBJ2-5; 10 bases align to TRBD1. The J segment lost 5 bases and the V segment lost 4 bases, leaving 11 bases of the junction unmatched. Germline V gene lookup returns CDR1 SGHRS and CDR2 YFSETQ. CDR3 size: 16 residues.

The V gene is TRBV7-2, the J gene TRBJ2-5; D may be TRBD2 (5 bases). The ends were cut back, 5 bases at V and 7 bases at J, with 14 bases in the middle. The CDR3 covers 13 residues. Germline values: CDR1 SGHTA, CDR2 FQGNSA. For the CDR3, the DNA is TGTGCCAGCAGCAGACGGGGTTTGGGGACCCAGTACTTC. Its protein is CASSRRGLGTQYF. Variable domain in full (rest from reference TRBV7-2 and TRBJ2-5): GAGVSQSPSNKVTEKGKDVELRCDPISGHTALYWYRQSLGQGLEFLIYFQGNSAPDKSGLPSDRFSAERTGGSVSTLTIQRTQQEDSAVYLCASSRRGLGTQYFGPGTRLLVL.

This rearrangement joins TRBV7-3 to TRBJ2-2, with D possibly matching TRBD1 (6 bases). From germline, CDR1 is SGHTA and CDR2 FQGTGA. Trimming left V 5 bases short and J 4 bases short, with 8 bases between. There are 13 residues in the CDR3. CDR3 bases: TGTGCCAGCAGCACAGGGATCACCGGGGAGCTGTTTTTT. Protein sequence: CASSTGITGELFF.

The chain couples TRBV7-6 to TRBJ2-2, with TRBD2 as a possible D gene (6 bases). This CDR3 has 18 residues. Trimming pared 2 bases from V and 0 bases from J, leaving 16 bases between. CDR1 and CDR2 from the germline V gene are SGHVS and FNYEAQ. The CDR3 region is CASSLFLRGATNTGELFF. Here the CDR3 DNA reads TGTGCCAGCAGCTTATTCCTGCGGGGTGCTACGAACACCGGGGAGCTGTTTTTT. Combining the CDR3 with reference TRBV7-6 and TRBJ2-2 gives the whole variable domain GAGVSQSPRYKVTKRGQDVALRCDPISGHVSLYWYRQALGQGPEFLTYFNYEAQQDKSGLPNDRFSAERPEGSISTLTIQRTEQRDSAMYRCASSLFLRGATNTGELFFGEGSRLTVL.

This chain connects TRBV27 to TRBJ1-5; D remains unclear. Trimming pared 6 bases from V and 3 bases from J, leaving 15 bases between. CDR1 and CDR2 from the germline V gene are MNHEY and SMNVEV (reference sequence). This CDR3 comprises 15 residues. CDR3 protein: CASSRFGDSNQPQHF. The CDR3 nucleotides read TGTGCCAGCAGCCGATTCGGGGATTCCAATCAGCCCCAGCATTTT.

The chain employs TRBV9 and TRBJ2-3, with 9 nucleotides matching TRBD2. Trimming at V came to 2 bases and at J to 0 bases, leaving 1 base not matched to a gene. Germline V gene sequence: CDR1 SGDLS, CDR2 YYNGEE. This CDR3 region has 15 residues. CDR3 amino acids: CASSVLAGSTDTQYF. In nucleotides, the CDR3 is TGTGCCAGCAGCGTGCTAGCGGGGAGCACAGATACGCAGTATTTT.

In this sample, this clone turned up a few times. This chain uses TRBV6-1 with TRBJ2-5; D gene ambiguous. CDR3 size: 13 residues. Trimming removed 2 bases at V and 7 bases at J, with 11 bases between. Germline CDR1 and CDR2: MNHNS and SASEGT. DNA for the CDR3: TGTGCCAGCAGTGAATTTAGAGTTGGGACCCAGTACTTC. Protein sequence: CASSEFRVGTQYF.

This clone appeared once. The V and J genes are TRBV2 and TRBJ1-2, with TRBD1 identical over 8 bases. The V gene end was trimmed by 5 bases and the J gene end by 8 bases; junction bases not matched to a gene: 10. Per germline, CDR1 SNHLY and CDR2 FYNNEI. CDR3 length: 14 amino acids. The CDR3 bases are TGTGCCAGCAGTTTCCAGGGGGCGGATACCGGCTACACCTTC. Protein sequence: CASSFQGADTGYTF.

The chain uses TRBV4-2 and TRBJ1-1, with TRBD1 identical over 7 bases. The CDR3 loop spans 18 amino acids. Trimming removed 0 bases from V and 0 bases from J; junction bases left unmatched: 10. Germline CDR1 is LGHNA and CDR2 is YNFKEQ. CDR3 region: CASSQDTRRGQVNTEAFF. In nucleotides, the CDR3 is TGTGCCAGCAGCCAAGATACTCGGAGGGGGCAGGTGAACACTGAAGCTTTCTTT.

The chain uses TRBV15 and TRBJ2-3; TRBD1 is a possible D gene (5 bases). CDR3 size: 16 residues. Germline-derived CDR1 and CDR2 are LNHNV and YYDKDF (reference sequence). Trimming cost V 1 base and J 3 bases, with 14 bases left between them. CDR3 sequence reads: CATSRGGASLTDTQYF. The CDR3 DNA follows: TGTGCCACCAGCAGAGGTGGGGCTAGTTTAACAGATACGCAGTATTTT.

V gene TRBV30 combines with J gene TRBJ2-7; D might be TRBD1 (6 bases). Germline CDR1 and CDR2: GTSNPN and SVGIG (reference sequence). The CDR3 runs to 14 residues. Trimming removed 4 bases at V and 6 bases at J, with 19 bases between. CDR3 nucleotide sequence: TGTGCCTGGAACCCCGGGACACGGGGCGCCGAGCAGTACTTC. Its translation is CAWNPGTRGAEQYF.

The V call is TRBV6-5, the J call TRBJ1-1; tentatively, D is TRBD1 (5 bases). The CDR3 runs to 13 residues. Germline CDR1 reads MNHEY; CDR2 reads SVGAGI. V lost 5 bases and J lost 1, with 8 bases in between. The CDR3 DNA reads TGTGCCAGCAGTCGGGGGAGGAACACTGAAGCTTTCTTT. As protein: CASSRGRNTEAFF.

This clone was seen a few times. The V and J genes are TRBV7-8 and TRBJ2-3; perhaps TRBD2 as D (6 bases). V dropped 10 bases and J dropped 6 bases, with 17 bases sitting between them. Germline V CDR1 and CDR2: SGHVS, FQNEAQ. The CDR3 covers 13 residues. In nucleotides, the CDR3 is TGTGCCACGCTACGGGGAGGATACGATACGCAGTATTTT. This gives the protein CATLRGGYDTQYF.